The 27 T cell receptor beta chains presented below share a single source sample, sequenced in a study of control samples from healthy donors and cancer patients. Sequencing was performed with immunoSEQ multiplex PCR; in TCRdb, only in-frame clones are kept and a portion is missing. Among roughly 73,000 clones listed, around 94% were seen once. The sample was blood. The receptors come from a woman aged 60-70 years in good health.

V usage is TRBV5-1 and J usage is TRBJ1-2; D is perhaps TRBD1 (5 bases). The ends were cut back, 4 bases at V and 4 bases at J, with 17 bases in the middle. CDR3 size: 15 residues. Germline loops: CDR1 SGHRS, CDR2 YFSETQ. CDR3 nucleotides: TGCGCCAGCAGCCCCTCCGGAGACAGCGTCTATGGCTACACCTTC. Amino acid sequence: CASSPSGDSVYGYTF. Looking up the rest from reference TRBV5-1 and TRBJ1-2 gives the full variable domain: KAGVTQTPRYLIKTRGQQVTLSCSPISGHRSVSWYQQTPGQGLQFLFEYFSETQRNKGNFPGRFSGRQFSNSRSEMNVSTLELGDSALYLCASSPSGDSVYGYTFGSGTRLTVV.

The V gene is TRBV7-8, the J gene TRBJ2-5; D unresolved. The ends were cut back, 5 bases at V and 2 bases at J, with 9 bases in the middle. Germline V CDR1 and CDR2: SGHVS, FQNEAQ. CDR3 length equals 13 residues. The CDR3 sequence is CASSPPKQETQYF. The CDR3 nucleotides read TGTGCCAGCAGCCCGCCGAAGCAAGAGACCCAGTACTTC.

This clone was recorded once. The chain carries TRBV9 and TRBJ1-2, with TRBD1 matching 8 bases. Germline CDR1 SGDLS, CDR2 YYNGEE. The CDR3 is 15 residues long. Germline trimming cut 4 bases from V and 4 bases from J; bases unmatched to any gene: 9. The CDR3 DNA reads TGTGCCAGCAGCCTCTTGGACAGGGAGGGCTATGGCTACACCTTC. Its translation is CASSLLDREGYGYTF.

The DNA of the CDR3 is TGTGCCAGCAGTTTATTCGGTTTAAACACTGAAGCTTTCTTT. Translating it yields CASSLFGLNTEAFF. This chain connects TRBV28 to TRBJ1-1; no reliable D call. From germline, CDR1 is MDHEN and CDR2 SYDVKM. The germline V and J ends were trimmed by 1 base and 2 bases, with 8 bases remaining between them. CDR3 length equals 14 residues.

J is TRBJ2-1 and V is TRBV5-1, with TRBD2 matching 9 bases. Trimming at V came to 2 bases and at J to 5 bases, leaving 5 bases not matched to a gene. CDR1 and CDR2 from the germline V gene are SGHRS and YFSETQ. This CDR3 is built from 15 residues. The CDR3 DNA is TGCGCCAGCAGCTTCGATCTAGCGGGGAACAATGAGCAGTTCTTC. Its protein product is CASSFDLAGNNEQFF.

The V gene is TRBV21-1, the J gene TRBJ1-1. TRBV21-1 is marked as a pseudogene. The CDR3 sequence is 13 residues long. CDR3 sequence (DNA): TGTGCCAGCAGCATCGCCCAAGGGACTGAAGCTTTCTTT. Encoded protein: CASSIAQGTEAFF.

The V and J genes are TRBV19 and TRBJ2-3; D gene unclear. V lost 1 base to trimming and J lost 4 bases, with 6 bases between them. The CDR3 has 13 residues. Germline lookup yields CDR1 LNHDA and CDR2 SQIVND (reference sequence). The CDR3 loop reads CASSIGDPDTQYF. The CDR3 DNA follows: TGTGCCAGTAGTATAGGGGATCCAGATACGCAGTATTTT. The whole variable domain, remainder taken from reference TRBV19 and TRBJ2-3, is DGGITQSPKYLFRKEGQNVTLSCEQNLNHDAMYWYRQDPGQGLRLIYYSQIVNDFQKGDIAEGYSVSREKKESFPLTVTSAQKNPTAFYLCASSIGDPDTQYFGPGTRLTVL.

This clone was picked up one time. V gene TRBV7-9 combines with J gene TRBJ1-1; D is ambiguous. The CDR3 loop spans 15 amino acids. The V and J ends lost 5 bases and 2 bases respectively, with 15 bases between them. Germline V gives CDR1 SEHNR, CDR2 FQNEAQ (reference sequence). CDR3 loop: CASSPSRRPNTEAFF. The CDR3, as DNA: TGTGCCAGCAGCCCCAGCCGGAGGCCCAACACTGAAGCTTTCTTT.

This sequence joins TRBV5-1 and TRBJ2-6; D is uncertain. The CDR3 spans 18 residues. The germline V gene encodes CDR1 SGHRS and CDR2 YFSETQ. V lost 4 bases to trimming and J lost 0 bases, with 17 bases between them. In DNA, the CDR3 is TGCGCCAGCAGCCCCGTGGGGATAATAAGCTCTGGGGCCAACGTCCTGACTTTC. It specifies CASSPVGIISSGANVLTF.

V usage is TRBV2 and J usage is TRBJ2-3; 12 bases fit TRBD2. From germline, CDR1 is SNHLY and CDR2 FYNNEI. The CDR3 is 16 amino acids. V shed 6 bases and J 2 bases; nucleotides not matched to a gene: 6. The CDR3 sequence is CASRLAGGQSTDTQYF. CDR3 coding DNA: TGTGCCAGCAGGCTAGCGGGAGGGCAGTCCACAGATACGCAGTATTTT.

The rearrangement links TRBV30 to TRBJ1-6, with a possible D match to TRBD1 (6 bases). V lost 3 bases and J lost 8, with 11 bases in between. CDR3 length: 13 residues. Germline assignment: CDR1 GTSNPN and CDR2 SVGIG (reference sequence). The DNA for the CDR3 is TGTGCCTGGAGCCTGGACAGAGATTCACCCCTCCACTTT. Translation: CAWSLDRDSPLHF.

The V call is TRBV27, the J call TRBJ2-7; perhaps TRBD2 as D (5 bases). Germline V gene sequence: CDR1 MNHEY, CDR2 SMNVEV (reference sequence). V lost 3 bases and J 9 bases, leaving 18 bases between the germline ends. This CDR3 is 14 amino acids long. DNA for the CDR3: TGTGCCAGCAGTTTGGTGGGAGACCCTCGGGGGCAGTACTTC. Its protein is CASSLVGDPRGQYF.

V usage is TRBV12-3 or TRBV12-4 and J usage is TRBJ1-5; D gene uncertain. This CDR3 spans 13 amino acids. V lost 6 bases, J lost 4 bases, and 10 bases lay in between. The CDR3 DNA follows: TGTGCCAGCAGCCCTCCCGGAAATCAGCCCCAGCATTTT. This gives the protein CASSPPGNQPQHF.

This sequence joins TRBV21-1 and TRBJ2-1; TRBD1, the table's D call, was not compared with the DNA. TRBV21-1 has pseudogene status. This CDR3 spans 15 amino acids. In DNA form, the CDR3 reads TGTGCCAGCAGCAAAGCGGACAGCCAAGACAATGAGCAGTTCTTC. This gives the protein CASSKADSQDNEQFF.

This rearrangement joins TRBV7-9 to TRBJ2-2; D not certain. Germline V CDR1 and CDR2: SEHNR, FQNEAQ (reference sequence). V lost 1 base and J 6 bases, leaving 15 bases between the germline ends. The length of the CDR3 is 16 residues. The CDR3 DNA follows: TGTGCCAGCAGCTTAGTAAGGCAAATGAAGGCCGGGGAGCTGTTTTTT. This codes for CASSLVRQMKAGELFF. Based on the CDR3 plus reference TRBV7-9 and TRBJ2-2, the full variable domain is DTGVSQNPRHKITKRGQNVTFRCDPISEHNRLYWYRQTLGQGPEFLTYFQNEAQLEKSRLLSDRFSAERPKGSFSTLEIQRTEQGDSAMYLCASSLVRQMKAGELFFGEGSRLTVL.

On this clone: This CDR3 is also generated by other DNA sequences in the sample. The chain combines TRBV7-9 with TRBJ2-5; 14 bases are a match to TRBD2. V lost 5 bases to trimming and J lost 3 bases; unmatched junction nucleotides: 2. This CDR3 has 15 residues. The germline CDR1 and CDR2 sequences are SEHNR and FQNEAQ (reference sequence). The CDR3 nucleotides read TGTGCCAGCAGCCCGGGACTAGCGGGAGAAGAGACCCAGTACTTC. As protein: CASSPGLAGEETQYF.

J is TRBJ1-5 and V is TRBV27; D unclear. The V and J ends lost 3 bases and 2 bases respectively, with 23 bases between them. This CDR3 spans 19 amino acids. Germline V gene lookup returns CDR1 MNHEY and CDR2 SMNVEV (reference sequence). DNA for the CDR3: TGTGCCAGCAGTTTGGAGCCCCCTCGATTTTTTAGGGGCAATCAGCCCCAGCATTTT. Protein product: CASSLEPPRFFRGNQPQHF.

The rearrangement uses TRBV7-9 and TRBJ2-5; TRBD1 agrees at 7 bases. There are 13 residues in the CDR3. Germline V gene data show CDR1 as SEHNR and CDR2 as FQNEAQ (reference sequence). The V and J ends lost 5 bases and 4 bases, in that order; junction bases with no gene match: 4. CDR3 in amino acids: CASSTDRAETQYF. The CDR3 DNA is TGTGCCAGCAGCACCGACAGGGCAGAGACCCAGTACTTC.

The rearrangement uses TRBV6-4 and TRBJ1-6; 9 nucleotides agree with TRBD1. This CDR3 has 15 residues. Germline assignment: CDR1 MRHNA and CDR2 SNTAGT. The J segment lost 9 bases and the V segment lost 8 bases, leaving 11 bases of the junction unmatched. This CDR3 reads CASSSGTGRRSPLHF. Here the CDR3 DNA reads TGTGCCAGCTCCTCCGGGACAGGGCGACGTTCACCCCTCCACTTT.

The chain has TRBV20-1 and TRBJ2-7; a possible D gene is TRBD2 (6 bases). Trimming shortened V by 8 bases and J by 1 base, and 9 bases separated the two germline ends. The CDR3 extends over 11 amino acids. Looked up from germline, CDR1 is DFQATT and CDR2 is SNEGSKA (reference sequence). CDR3 sequence reads: CSLSGSYEQYF. CDR3 nucleotides: TGCAGTCTTAGCGGATCCTACGAGCAGTACTTC.

The genes are TRBV2 and TRBJ2-1; D perhaps matches TRBD2 (6 bases). The CDR3 consists of 16 residues. Per germline, CDR1 SNHLY and CDR2 FYNNEI. The V gene lost 1 base and the J gene lost 8 bases, with 18 bases spanning the gap. The DNA for the CDR3 is TGTGCCAGCAGTGAAGTGGGGGGAGCGGCTGGCGATGAGCAGTTCTTC. It translates to CASSEVGGAAGDEQFF.

The chain is built from TRBV10-2 and TRBJ2-5; 7 bases are a match to TRBD1. This CDR3 contains 16 residues. The ends lost 6 bases at V and 2 bases at J; junction bases unmatched: 12. Per the germline V gene, CDR1 is WSHSY and CDR2 is SAAADI. The chain's CDR3 is CASSAIDRAGQETQYF. CDR3 DNA: TGCGCCAGCAGCGCCATCGACAGGGCAGGGCAAGAGACCCAGTACTTC.

The chain joins TRBV27 to TRBJ2-5; 11 bases fit TRBD2. Germline CDR1 is MNHEY and CDR2 is SMNVEV (reference sequence). The J segment lost 0 bases and the V segment lost 7 bases, leaving 16 bases of the junction unmatched. This CDR3 has 19 residues. The CDR3 region has the DNA TGTGCCAGCACCGAGTGGTTAGCGGGAGGGGTATTGGACCAAGAGACCCAGTACTTC. Its protein product is CASTEWLAGGVLDQETQYF.

The rearrangement links TRBV10-3 to TRBJ2-1; 10 nucleotides match TRBD2. The CDR3 is 13 residues long. Trimming took 4 bases from V and 8 from J; bases not matched to a gene: 2. Germline V gene sequence: CDR1 ENHRY, CDR2 SYGVKD. CDR3 DNA sequence: TGTGCCATCAGTGGGACTAGCGGCCATGAGCAGTTCTTC. Encoded protein: CAISGTSGHEQFF.

The chain links TRBV6-4 to TRBJ1-5; D remains unclear. The CDR3 is made up of 19 amino acids. V shed 2 bases and J shed 5 bases, with 25 bases lying between them. The germline V gene encodes CDR1 MRHNA and CDR2 SNTAGT. The CDR3 here is CASSDTMRCGFFCYQPQHF. Here the CDR3 DNA reads TGTGCCAGCAGTGACACCATGAGATGCGGCTTCTTCTGTTATCAGCCCCAGCATTTT.

The V and J genes are TRBV19 and TRBJ2-7; 10 bases fit TRBD1. Germline loops: CDR1 LNHDA, CDR2 SQIVND (reference sequence). V gave up 4 bases and J gave up 3 bases; unmatched junction bases: 9. The CDR3 runs 16 residues. The CDR3 reads CASSKEAGQGIYEQYF. CDR3 nucleotide sequence: TGTGCCAGTAGTAAAGAGGCGGGACAGGGGATCTACGAGCAGTACTTC.

The chain uses TRBV6-5 and TRBJ1-2; D is ambiguous. This CDR3 has 14 residues. Germline CDR1 reads MNHEY; CDR2 reads SVGAGI. V shed 5 bases and J shed 8 bases, with 18 bases lying between them. CDR3 DNA: TGTGCCAGCAGTCCCAGGTGGGAGGGTGGGGGCTACACCTTC. The encoded protein is CASSPRWEGGGYTF.